This T cell receptor (beta chain) was recovered during a study of blood T cell repertoires in COVID-19. Overall study: From the United States, Italy and Spain came samples of acute and convalescent COVID-19. PBMCs, B-cell-depleted T cells, or T cells provided the cDNA or gDNA that made up the material.

In Seattle, patients joined the study during active infection and were tracked longitudinally. Germline-derived CDR1 and CDR2 are SGHRS and YFSETQ. The CDR3 sequence is 16 residues long. V lost 4 bases, J lost 9 bases, and 12 bases stayed unmatched. In this sample, this clone turned up a few times. The data were produced by immunoSEQ multiplex PCR, yet TCRdb's version contains in-frame clones alone and is incomplete. The profile shows roughly 220,000 clones, 86% of them singletons. The V call is TRBV5-1, the J call TRBJ1-6, with TRBD1 matching 8 bases. Sequences were obtained from peripheral blood. The TCR sequence derives from a woman aged 50 to 60 with COVID-19, enrolled during active disease. The CDR3 reads CASSTTPQGGGSPLHF. CDR3 in DNA: TGCGCCAGCAGCACCACCCCACAGGGGGGAGGTTCACCCCTCCACTTT. The variable domain in full, completed from reference TRBV5-1 and TRBJ1-6, reads KAGVTQTPRYLIKTRGQQVTLSCSPISGHRSVSWYQQTPGQGLQFLFEYFSETQRNKGNFPGRFSGRQFSNSRSEMNVSTLELGDSALYLCASSTTPQGGGSPLHFGNGTRLTVT.